This TCR beta chain was retrieved from a study of cytomegalovirus exposure and HLA in healthy donors (dated by TCRdb to between 2016 and 2019). Study-level background: An earlier analysis of approximately 640 of the donors reported approximately 270 Gb of sequence data and 100 million to 140 million unique TCR beta sequences from roughly 200 million T cells. The study used immunosequencing to profile the T cell repertoires of approximately 640 subjects and linked those repertoires to cytomegalovirus serostatus. HLA typing included class I and class II loci at four-digit resolution. In a later analysis, previously published TCR beta repertoires from 550 to 700 donors were re-analyzed and high-resolution HLA genotyping was added so that TCR occurrence patterns could be studied. Rather than drawing on any new phenotypic data, the later analysis identified candidate immune exposures from TCR beta sequences and the way those sequences occurred across donors. All discovery cohort repertoires had been generated on a single sequencing platform. Because of strong linkage in the cohort, four or five DR-DQ haplotypes were treated as single units for association and clustering. Typing coverage differed by locus: A, B, C, DRB1 and DQB1 were typed in roughly 620-630 donors, DQA1 in roughly 500, DPA1 in some 570, and DPB1 in 472. Donor age, sex, ethnicity and CMV serostatus were compiled alongside the repertoire data. An early release that covered roughly 600 HLA-typed donors contained approximately 320 gigabases of sequencing data and 85 million to 100 million unique TCR sequences. Of the approximately 400 genotyped donors, about 80% fell in the genetic ancestry cluster associated with self-reported Caucasian donors. An earlier analysis of fewer than 700 of the donors applied high-throughput TCR beta sequencing to assess whether each TCR beta V gene segment acted as functional or pseudogenic. Along with the 666-subject first cohort, a separate validation cohort of over a hundred different subjects was used. Across some 400 genotyped donors of the cohort, an average of about 220,000 unique TCR beta nucleotide sequences per donor were sequenced, and 15% to 20% of those sequences were non-productive. A later genetic analysis used genome-wide SNP genotypes for 398 of the 666 donors, treating that subset as a discovery cohort. The study aimed to test whether cataloging public T cell receptors could reveal signatures of past pathogen exposure. To predict cytomegalovirus infection status, the study brought together high-throughput TCR immunosequencing, statistical association of individual TCRs with disease status, and machine learning.

Library creation used the immunoSEQ multiplex PCR assay. A mixture of 60 forward primers for TCR Vbeta segments and 13 reverse primers for TCR Jbeta segments was used in the multiplex PCR. A multiplex PCR assay on genomic DNA amplified the CDR3 region of rearranged TCR beta genes. Amplified TCR beta libraries were sequenced as 87-base-pair reads on the Illumina HiSeq System. The paper's processing steps were these. In a later analysis, approximately 74 million unique TCR beta chains were counted across the 500 to 700 repertoires, and roughly 11 million of these chains were shared by at least two donors. Raw reads were error-corrected and collapsed into unique sequences with a nearest-neighbor algorithm that merged closely related sequences to remove PCR and sequencing errors. Alignment of CDR3 sequences to IMGT reference sequences was used to assign V, D and J gene segments. For a sequence to be retained, a match of at least six nucleotides was required to both a V gene segment and a J gene segment. A rearrangement was called productive if the CDR3 had no stop codons and remained in frame with V and J, and every other rearrangement was called non-productive. CDR3 was defined according to IMGT convention as the region running from the second conserved V-encoded cysteine to the conserved J-encoded phenylalanine. The earlier analysis of 587 of the donors excluded sequences that lacked an unambiguous match to a single V gene segment. An earlier analysis of over 450 of the donors classified V segments as functional when productive rearrangements were above 56.7% and as segregating when the standard deviation between donors was above 5%. A statistical classification framework was built for diagnosing cytomegalovirus status from the catalog of TCR beta chain sequences. In a later analysis, TCR nucleotide sequences were compared against IMGT/GENE-DB human TR gene sequences so that V and J genes could be assigned. In a later analysis, CDR3 sequences and most-parsimonious VDJ recombination scenarios were assigned using the TCRdist pipeline. In a later analysis, each TCR beta chain was defined by its CDR3 amino acid sequence together with its V-gene family, and reads lacking a unique V-gene family were excluded. As a way to deal with suspected cross-contamination and a sequencing artifact, a later analysis dropped hundreds of nucleotide sequences that were highly shared and had low generation probability. In a later analysis, a clonal expansion index was calculated for each public chain from normalized within-repertoire ranks of inferred template counts. A later analysis computed generation probabilities with a VDJ recombination model fitted to out-of-frame rearrangements, and checked the results against IGoR. Hypergeometric tests were used in a later analysis to score TCR-TCR, TCR-HLA and TCR-CMV co-occurrence, with a repertoire-size bias correction applied to the TCR pairs. A later analysis estimated false discovery rates by permuting HLA or CMV assignments 20 times. In a later analysis, co-occurring TCRs were grouped with DBSCAN, and TCRdist sequence similarity was added when clustering was performed within HLA-allele-positive subsets. Co-occurrence clustering excluded repertoires with fewer than 30,000 or more than 120,000 public chains, plus five with anomalous nucleotide sharing. Sourced from immuneACCESS, this table was stored by TCRdb with only in-frame sequences that have V and J called. A share of the clones is absent; for the studies checked, an unresolved V gene accounts for under half, and the remainder has no known explanation. Clone size and the V and J calls come from that table; the DNA yielded D and trimming. In this sample the table shows tens of thousands of clones, over 75% of which occur a single time. The top ten clonotypes cover roughly 1.1% of the sample.

The cohort was made up of about 670 healthy bone marrow donors. At the time of sampling, every cohort member was nominally healthy, though immune exposures that went unrecorded were likely present. The donor was CMV seropositive and belonged to the group of 250 to 300 seropositive cohort members. Every donor gave a peripheral blood sample, and the peripheral blood mononuclear cells from that sample were used for TCR beta sequencing. Genomic DNA extraction from the blood cell samples was performed with the Qiagen DNeasy Blood Extraction Kit. This clone has only a few counts. Its antigen remains unidentified. One base away there is no much larger clone; base qualities are not given. For CDR1 and CDR2, the germline V gene lists ENHRY and SYGVKD. CDR3 length: 12 amino acids, cysteine to phenylalanine. Just the 36-base CDR3 DNA is kept, in frame starting at base 1. The junction shows trimming of 0 bases on V and 8 bases on J, and the gene matches do not reach 0 bases of it.

Here is what the overall study found, with its caveats: The 87-base-pair reads could not distinguish some IMGT-functional V segments, including TRBV6-2 and TRBV6-3, so those segments were excluded. A later analysis reported that several top co-occurrence clusters appeared linked to parvovirus B19, influenza, CMV and Epstein-Barr virus. Approximately 18 rarely observed V segments, including chromosome 9 orphons, were excluded from the earlier analysis of about 610 of the donors because counts were too low. A few of the identified cytomegalovirus-associated TCR beta chains were confirmed in vitro to be specific for cytomegalovirus antigens. In a later analysis, TCR association rates were found to vary across HLA loci, with the most associated TCRs seen for DRB1 alleles and the fewest for HLA-C alleles. Strong co-occurrence of HLA alleles, especially DR and DQ, made assigning TCR associations to individual alleles difficult. Only TCR beta chains were sequenced in this cohort, and the absence of alpha or paired-chain data limited detectable features. Because some donors lacked HLA typing at each locus, the association tests relied only on the typed subset. The authors suggested that the approach could potentially be generalized to other disease states and immunological phenotypes. An earlier analysis of several hundred of the donors showed that most TCR beta V segments appeared in productive rearrangements either about 87% or about 30% of the time, which broadly matched IMGT annotations. At a false discovery rate of 0.05, a later analysis linked about 16,000 TCR beta sequences to specific HLA alleles. The only immune exposure information available for the cohort was CMV serostatus. The presence/absence analyses assumed that sequencing depth was roughly uniform across donors, and that assumption may not be true. A further reported finding was that TCR beta sequences accurately predicted the HLA-A and HLA-B alleles for most subjects in the first cohort. A total of fewer than 200 TCR beta chains were listed by the study as associated with cytomegalovirus. In both the original and validation cohorts, the classifier was reported to diagnose cytomegalovirus status with high specificity and sensitivity. Correlated functional status among segregating V segments might reflect linkage disequilibrium, but an unknown experimental factor could not be ruled out. An association between a missense DCLRE1C variant and V-gene and J-gene trimming of TCR beta chains was found in a later genetic analysis and replicated in an independent cohort. A cluster of highly shared sequence variants was judged likely to represent a technical artifact of the sequencing pipeline. According to a later analysis, most CMV-associated TCR beta chains appeared to be HLA-restricted, and the HLA associations seemed to be driven largely by CMV exposure. While some public TCRs were present in many individuals, most TCR sequences turned up only very rarely across donors. In a later analysis, HLA-associated TCR beta chains were found to be more clonally expanded and to have lower generation probabilities than equally common non-associated chains. In a later genetic analysis, fewer N-insertions in productive TCRs were reported among donors in an Asian-associated ancestry cluster than the roughly 670-donor mean.

Source material: PBMCs. The clonotype originates from a girl aged 2-10 years in good health and CMV-seropositive. The rearranged chain carries TRBV10-3 and TRBJ1-2; 7 junctional bases match TRBD1. Here the CDR3 is given as CAISESGGGYTF. The DNA sequence follows: TGTGCCATCAGTGAGTCAGGGGGCGGCTACACCTTC.